The entry that follows covers one T cell receptor beta chain sequence. The sample comes from a study of blood T cell repertoires in COVID-19. Overall study: Donors in the United States, Italy and Spain gave samples during acute or convalescent COVID-19.

Authors' processing steps: Counts of nucleated cells, estimated from reference gene primer amplification, were obtained. The assay was immunoSEQ multiplex PCR, and TCRdb's table has in-frame clones only and misses some. The V and J calls and clone size come from that table; D and trimming were worked out from the DNA. The sample lists about 180,000 clones, roughly nine tenths occurring once. Per germline, CDR1 SQVTM and CDR2 ANQGSEA. This CDR3 comprises 12 residues. V lost 4 bases to trimming and J lost 0 bases, with 4 bases between them. The TCR sequence derives from a young man who had recovered from COVID-19. Sequencing was done on a sample of peripheral blood. The chain links TRBV29-1 to TRBJ1-3; D call uncertain. CDR3 residues: CSVAGSGNTIYF. The CDR3 DNA sequence: TGCAGCGTTGCGGGCTCTGGAAACACCATATATTTT.